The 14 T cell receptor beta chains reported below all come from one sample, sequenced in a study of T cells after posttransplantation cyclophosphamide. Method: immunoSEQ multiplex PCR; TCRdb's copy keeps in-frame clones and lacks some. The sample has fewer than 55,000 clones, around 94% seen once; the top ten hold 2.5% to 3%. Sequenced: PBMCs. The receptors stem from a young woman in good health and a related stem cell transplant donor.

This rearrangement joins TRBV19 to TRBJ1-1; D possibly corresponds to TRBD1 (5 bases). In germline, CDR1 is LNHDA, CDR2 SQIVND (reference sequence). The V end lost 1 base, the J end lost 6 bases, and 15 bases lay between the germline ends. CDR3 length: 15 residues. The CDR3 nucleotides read TGTGCCAGTAGTATAGGCCGGGTTCTAGGGGCTGAAGCTTTCTTT. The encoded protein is CASSIGRVLGAEAFF. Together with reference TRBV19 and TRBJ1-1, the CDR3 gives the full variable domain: DGGITQSPKYLFRKEGQNVTLSCEQNLNHDAMYWYRQDPGQGLRLIYYSQIVNDFQKGDIAEGYSVSREKKESFPLTVTSAQKNPTAFYLCASSIGRVLGAEAFFGQGTRLTVV.

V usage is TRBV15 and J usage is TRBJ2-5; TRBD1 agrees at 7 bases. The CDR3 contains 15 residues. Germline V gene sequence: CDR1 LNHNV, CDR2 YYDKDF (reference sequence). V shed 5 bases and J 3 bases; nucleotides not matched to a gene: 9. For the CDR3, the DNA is TGTGCCACCAGCGGGAACTCCGGGACAGAAGAGACCCAGTACTTC. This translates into CATSGNSGTEETQYF. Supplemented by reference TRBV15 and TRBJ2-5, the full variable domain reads DAMVIQNPRYQVTQFGKPVTLSCSQTLNHNVMYWYQQKSSQAPKLLFHYYDKDFNNEADTPDNFQSRRPNTSFCFLDIRSPGLGDTAMYLCATSGNSGTEETQYFGPGTRLLVL.

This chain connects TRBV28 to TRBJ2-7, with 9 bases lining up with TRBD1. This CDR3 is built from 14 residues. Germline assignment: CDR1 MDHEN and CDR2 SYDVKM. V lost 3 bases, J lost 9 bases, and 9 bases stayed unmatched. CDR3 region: CASSFVSGQGWQYF. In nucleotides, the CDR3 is TGTGCCAGCAGTTTTGTGTCGGGACAGGGATGGCAGTACTTC.

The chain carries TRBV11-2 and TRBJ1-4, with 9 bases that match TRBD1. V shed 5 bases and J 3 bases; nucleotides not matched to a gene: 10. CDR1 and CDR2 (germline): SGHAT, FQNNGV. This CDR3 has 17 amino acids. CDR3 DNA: TGTGCCAGCAGCCTGGCGGGGACAGGGTACTCTAATGAAAAACTGTTTTTT. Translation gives CASSLAGTGYSNEKLFF.

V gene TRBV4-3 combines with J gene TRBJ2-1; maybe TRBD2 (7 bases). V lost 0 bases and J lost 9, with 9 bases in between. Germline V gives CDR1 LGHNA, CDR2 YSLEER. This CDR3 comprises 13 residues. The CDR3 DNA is TGCGCCAGCAGCCAAGAGGGAGGGGGTGAGCAGTTCTTC. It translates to CASSQEGGGEQFF.

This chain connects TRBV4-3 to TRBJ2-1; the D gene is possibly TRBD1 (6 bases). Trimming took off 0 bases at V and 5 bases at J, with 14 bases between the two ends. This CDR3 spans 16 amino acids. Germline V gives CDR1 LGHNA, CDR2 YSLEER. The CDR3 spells CASSQDWTEENNEQFF. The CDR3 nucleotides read TGCGCCAGCAGCCAAGATTGGACAGAGGAAAACAATGAGCAGTTCTTC.

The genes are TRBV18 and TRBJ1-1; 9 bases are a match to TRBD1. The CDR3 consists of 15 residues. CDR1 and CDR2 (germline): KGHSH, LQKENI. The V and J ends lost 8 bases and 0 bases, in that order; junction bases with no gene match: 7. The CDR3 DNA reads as TGTGCCAGCCGGGACAGGGAAACCCTGAACACTGAAGCTTTCTTT. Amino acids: CASRDRETLNTEAFF.

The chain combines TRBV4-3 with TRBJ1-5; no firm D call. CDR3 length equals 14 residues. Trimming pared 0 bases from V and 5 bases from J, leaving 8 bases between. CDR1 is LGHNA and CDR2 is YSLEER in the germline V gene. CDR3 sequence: CASSQDGGYQPQHF. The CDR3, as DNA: TGCGCCAGCAGCCAAGACGGAGGATATCAGCCCCAGCATTTT.

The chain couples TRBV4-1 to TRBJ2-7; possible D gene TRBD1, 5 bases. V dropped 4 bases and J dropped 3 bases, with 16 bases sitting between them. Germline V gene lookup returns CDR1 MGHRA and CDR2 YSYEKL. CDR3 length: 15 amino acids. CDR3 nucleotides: TGCGCCAGCAGCCTCGATGTCACAGGAAACTACGAGCAGTACTTC. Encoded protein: CASSLDVTGNYEQYF.

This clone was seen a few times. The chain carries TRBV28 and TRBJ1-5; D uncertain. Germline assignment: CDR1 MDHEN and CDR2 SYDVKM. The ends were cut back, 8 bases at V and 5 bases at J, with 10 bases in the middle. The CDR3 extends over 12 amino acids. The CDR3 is CASRIVHQPQHF. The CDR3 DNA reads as TGTGCCAGCCGTATTGTCCATCAGCCCCAGCATTTT. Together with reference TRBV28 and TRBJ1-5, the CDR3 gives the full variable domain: DVKVTQSSRYLVKRTGEKVFLECVQDMDHENMFWYRQDPGLGLRLIYFSYDVKMKEKGDIPEGYSVSREKKERFSLILESASTNQTSMYLCASRIVHQPQHFGDGTRLSIL.

CDR3 amino acids: CASRVSANYGYTF. The CDR3 DNA is TGTGCCAGCAGAGTATCGGCTAACTATGGCTACACCTTC. The J gene is TRBJ1-2, the V gene TRBV27; D not certain. Germline CDR1 reads MNHEY; CDR2 reads SMNVEV (reference sequence). There are 13 residues in the CDR3. The V and J ends lost 6 bases and 0 bases respectively, with 8 bases between them.

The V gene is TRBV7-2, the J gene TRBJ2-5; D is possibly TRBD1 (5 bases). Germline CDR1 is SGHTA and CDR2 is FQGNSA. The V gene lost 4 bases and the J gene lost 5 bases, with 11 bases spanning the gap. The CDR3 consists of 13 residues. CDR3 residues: CASSSQGWETQYF. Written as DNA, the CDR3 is TGTGCCAGCAGCTCGCAGGGCTGGGAGACCCAGTACTTC.

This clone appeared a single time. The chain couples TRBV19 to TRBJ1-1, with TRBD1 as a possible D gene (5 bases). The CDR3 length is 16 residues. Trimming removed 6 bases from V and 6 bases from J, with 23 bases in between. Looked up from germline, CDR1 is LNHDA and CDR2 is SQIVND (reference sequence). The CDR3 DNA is TGTGCCAGTAGAGGCCAGGGAGGCCTCGTTACCGCTGAAGCTTTCTTT. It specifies CASRGQGGLVTAEAFF.

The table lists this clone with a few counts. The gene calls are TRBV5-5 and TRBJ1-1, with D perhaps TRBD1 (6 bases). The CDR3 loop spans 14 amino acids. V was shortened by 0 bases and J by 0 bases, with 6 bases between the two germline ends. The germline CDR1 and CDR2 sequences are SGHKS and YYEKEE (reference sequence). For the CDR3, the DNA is TGTGCCAGCAGCTTGGACAGGGTGAACACTGAAGCTTTCTTT. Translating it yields CASSLDRVNTEAFF.